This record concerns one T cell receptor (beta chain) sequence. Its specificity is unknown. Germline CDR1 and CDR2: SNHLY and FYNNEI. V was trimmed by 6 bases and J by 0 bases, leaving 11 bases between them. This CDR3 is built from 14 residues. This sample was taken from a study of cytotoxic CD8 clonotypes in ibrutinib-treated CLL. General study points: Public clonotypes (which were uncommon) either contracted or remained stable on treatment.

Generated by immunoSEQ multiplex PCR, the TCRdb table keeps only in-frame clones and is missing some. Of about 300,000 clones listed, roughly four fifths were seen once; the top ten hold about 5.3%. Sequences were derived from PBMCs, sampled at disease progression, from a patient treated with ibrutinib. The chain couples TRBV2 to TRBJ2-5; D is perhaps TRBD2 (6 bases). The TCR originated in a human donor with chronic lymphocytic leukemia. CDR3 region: CASRPRGYQETQYF. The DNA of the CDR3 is TGTGCCAGCAGGCCACGGGGGTACCAAGAGACCCAGTACTTC. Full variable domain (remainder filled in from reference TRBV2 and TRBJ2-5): EPEVTQTPSHQVTQMGQEVILRCVPISNHLYFYWYRQILGQKVEFLVSFYNNEISEKSEIFDDQFSVERPDGSNFTLKIRSTKLEDSAMYFCASRPRGYQETQYFGPGTRLLVL.